This T cell receptor beta chain was sequenced in a study of CD8+ T cells in alopecia areata. Points on this clone: Compared with germline, one end of the junction differs, possibly owing to a read error.

Extracted from the samples, RNA was reverse transcribed into cDNA to serve as the sequencing template. The protocol was immunoSEQ multiplex PCR, while the TCRdb copy is restricted to in-frame clones and leaves out a portion. This sample has 270,000 or so clones, with roughly 64% found just once. Noted treatment: oral pan-JAK inhibitor, 5-10 mg twice daily. The sample here was CD4+ T cells sorted from blood, taken at week 24, from a patient treated with tofacitinib. This receptor was identified in a human donor with alopecia areata.

The CDR3 is CSVEGTGSSYEQYF. The CDR3 DNA reads TGCAGCGTCGAAGGGACAGGGAGCTCCTACGAGCAGTACTTC. The genes are TRBV29-1 and TRBJ2-7, with 9 bases identical to TRBD1. The CDR3 length is 14 residues. The germline V gene has CDR1 SQVTM and CDR2 ANQGSEA.